Listed here are 9 T cell receptor beta chains from one sample, sequenced in a study of shared clonotypes between healthy human individuals. This table comes from immunoSEQ multiplex PCR, and its TCRdb copy is limited to in-frame clones, with some not included. This sample carries roughly 2,300,000 clones, 85% to 95% of them seen once, and the ten largest clones take 0.37%. Source material: naive CD4+ T cells from PBMCs. Noted subset: CD45RA+ positively selected. The source of these receptors is a man between 18 and 35 years old in good health. Some clones in this sample may be carry-over from other donors' samples.

On this clone itself: Distinct nucleotide sequences in the sample also encode this CDR3. The genes are TRBV7-8 and TRBJ1-1; TRBD1 might be the D (5 bases). The V gene's germline CDR1 is SGHVS and CDR2 FQNEAQ. V lost 1 base to trimming and J lost 4 bases, with 7 bases between them. CDR3 length: 13 amino acids. This CDR3 is CASSLGGSTEAFF. The CDR3 region has the DNA TGTGCCAGCAGCTTAGGGGGGTCCACTGAAGCTTTCTTT.

V and J are TRBV28 and TRBJ1-5; 9 bases line up with TRBD1. With 5 bases clipped from V and 5 bases from J, the junction kept 16 bases outside the gene matches. The germline gives CDR1 MDHEN, CDR2 SYDVKM. The CDR3 runs 18 residues. CDR3 DNA: TGTGCCAGCAGTCAGGGACAGGGCGCCCACATCGATTATCAGCCCCAGCATTTT. It translates to CASSQGQGAHIDYQPQHF.

The J gene is TRBJ2-5, the V gene TRBV18; D remains unclear. With 3 bases removed from V and 9 bases from J, the gap between germline ends came to 11 bases. The CDR3 covers 12 residues. CDR1 KGHSH and CDR2 LQKENI come from the germline V gene. Here the CDR3 reads CASSPQFPAQYF. The CDR3, as DNA: TGTGCCAGCTCACCCCAATTCCCGGCCCAGTACTTC.

In this sample, this clone turned up once. The CDR3 DNA reads as TGTGCCAGTAGTGTCGGGACAGGGTATGGTAAGGCTTTCTTT. Translating it yields CASSVGTGYGKAFF. The J gene is TRBJ1-1, the V gene TRBV19, with 9 nucleotides matching TRBD1. J was trimmed by 11 bases and V by 5 bases; bases with no gene match: 12. The CDR3 has 14 amino acids. Per germline, CDR1 LNHDA and CDR2 SQIVND (reference sequence).

This clone was recorded only once. This rearrangement joins TRBV6-5 to TRBJ2-5; 9 bases match TRBD2. V was clipped by 0 bases and J by 5 bases; unmatched bases: 7. Germline CDR1 MNHEY, CDR2 SVGAGI. The CDR3 extends over 16 amino acids. The CDR3 DNA reads as TGTGCCAGCAGTTACTCGGTCGGGAGCGGGGGGGAGACCCAGTACTTC. Amino acid sequence: CASSYSVGSGGETQYF.

The V call is TRBV5-4, the J call TRBJ2-7; D is uncertain. The V gene's germline CDR1 is SGHNT and CDR2 YYREEE (reference sequence). V lost 2 bases and J 6 bases, leaving 18 bases between the germline ends. The CDR3 consists of 15 residues. This CDR3 reads CASSLVTTGGSEQYF. CDR3 nucleotide sequence: TGTGCCAGCAGCTTAGTAACCACGGGTGGTTCCGAGCAGTACTTC.

The chain couples TRBV11-3 to TRBJ2-3; no firm D call. V was pared by 2 bases and J by 4 bases, with 10 bases between. The CDR3 spans 14 residues. CDR1 SGHNT and CDR2 YENEEA come from the germline V gene. The CDR3 region has the DNA TGTGCCAGCAGCTTACTGGGAAGCGCAGATACGCAGTATTTT. This gives the protein CASSLLGSADTQYF.

The chain recombines TRBV5-1 with TRBJ1-3; tentatively, D is TRBD1 (5 bases). Germline V CDR1 and CDR2: SGHRS, YFSETQ. The CDR3 sequence is 16 residues long. The ends were cut back, 4 bases at V and 0 bases at J, with 14 bases in the middle. The CDR3 loop reads CASSRDGPYSGNTIYF. DNA for the CDR3: TGCGCCAGCAGCCGGGACGGACCGTACTCTGGAAACACCATATATTTT.

The rearrangement uses TRBV7-6 and TRBJ2-2; 10 bases align to TRBD2. The length of the CDR3 is 15 residues. Germline CDR1 SGHVS, CDR2 FNYEAQ. V lost 4 bases to trimming and J lost 5 bases; unmatched junction nucleotides: 4. The CDR3 sequence is CASSSLAGVTGELFF. In nucleotides, the CDR3 is TGTGCCAGCAGCTCTCTAGCGGGAGTGACCGGGGAGCTGTTTTTT.